The sequence of this TCR beta chain was determined in a study of blood T cell repertoires in COVID-19. Study overall: PBMCs, B-cell-depleted T cells, or T cells were the source of the cDNA or gDNA that made up the material.

Per the study methods: Amplification with reference gene primers provided the estimates of nucleated cell counts. Here immunoSEQ multiplex PCR was the method, and the copy in TCRdb shows in-frame clones only, minus some. The DNA was the basis for D and trimming; V, J and clone size are from that table. The sample gives about 150,000 clones, about three quarters of which show up once; under 2% is in the top ten. CDR1 is LGHNA, CDR2 YNFKEQ, per germline. Trimming cost V 0 bases and J 2 bases, with 11 bases left between them. The CDR3 loop spans 16 amino acids. Sequencing input: peripheral blood. The chain links TRBV4-2 to TRBJ1-5; tentative D call: TRBD1 (5 bases). The source of this sequence is a man at least 80 years old with acute or convalescent COVID-19. The DNA of the CDR3 is TGTGCCAGCAGCCAAGAGGGGGGGGTGGGCAATCAGCCCCAGCATTTT. Translation gives CASSQEGGVGNQPQHF.